This TCR beta chain was observed in a study of blood T cell repertoires in COVID-19. This clone was seen once. The assay was immunoSEQ multiplex PCR, and TCRdb's table has in-frame clones only and misses some. The sample contains fewer than 400,000 clones, around 88% of which appear only once. CDR1 is LGHNA, CDR2 YSLEER, per germline. CDR3 length: 17 residues. After removal of 2 bases from V and 5 bases from J, the junction contained 9 bases not matched to a gene. Input material: peripheral blood. This chain links TRBV4-3 with TRBJ1-4; 9 positions match TRBD1. The TCR sequence derives from a man aged 25-45 years with active or convalescent COVID-19. The CDR3 sequence is CASSQTYSQGANEKLFF. The CDR3 DNA is TGCGCCAGCAGCCAAACATACTCACAGGGGGCAAATGAAAAACTGTTTTTT.